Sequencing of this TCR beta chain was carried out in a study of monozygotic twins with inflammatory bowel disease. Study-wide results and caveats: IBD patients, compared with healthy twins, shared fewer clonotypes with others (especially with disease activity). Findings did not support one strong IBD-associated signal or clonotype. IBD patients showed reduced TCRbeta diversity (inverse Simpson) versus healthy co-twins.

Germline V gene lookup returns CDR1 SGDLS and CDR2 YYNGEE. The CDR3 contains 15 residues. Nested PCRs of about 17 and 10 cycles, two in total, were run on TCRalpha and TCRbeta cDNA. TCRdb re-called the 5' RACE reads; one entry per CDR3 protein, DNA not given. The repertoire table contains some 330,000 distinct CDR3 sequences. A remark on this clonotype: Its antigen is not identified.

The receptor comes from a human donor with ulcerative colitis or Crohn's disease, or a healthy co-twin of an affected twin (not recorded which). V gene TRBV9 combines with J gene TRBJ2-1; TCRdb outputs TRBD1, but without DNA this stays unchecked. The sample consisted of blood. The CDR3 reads CASSVATGGKNEQFF.